The clone carrying this TCR beta chain was observed many times. Germline lookup yields CDR1 MNHEY and CDR2 SMNVEV (reference sequence). This CDR3 has 14 amino acids. The trim removed 3 bases at V and 12 bases at J, leaving 9 bases unmatched. This sample stems from a study of blood T cells in healthy people across ages. Then a second PCR, running roughly 7 to 11 cycles, was carried out with a sample-barcoded 5' primer and a J-beta primer mix. TCRdb independently ran MiXCR on the 5' RACE reads; one entry per CDR3 protein. This table holds more than 800,000 distinct CDR3 sequences, less than 35% found once.

The clonotype originates from a woman older than 75 in good health. The chain is built from TRBV27 and TRBJ2-1; 9 bases match TRBD2. Specimen: blood. The CDR3 coding sequence is TGTGCCAGCAGTTTGGCGCGGGGGGGCCTTCGGCAGTTCTTC. This sequence encodes CASSLARGGLRQFF.